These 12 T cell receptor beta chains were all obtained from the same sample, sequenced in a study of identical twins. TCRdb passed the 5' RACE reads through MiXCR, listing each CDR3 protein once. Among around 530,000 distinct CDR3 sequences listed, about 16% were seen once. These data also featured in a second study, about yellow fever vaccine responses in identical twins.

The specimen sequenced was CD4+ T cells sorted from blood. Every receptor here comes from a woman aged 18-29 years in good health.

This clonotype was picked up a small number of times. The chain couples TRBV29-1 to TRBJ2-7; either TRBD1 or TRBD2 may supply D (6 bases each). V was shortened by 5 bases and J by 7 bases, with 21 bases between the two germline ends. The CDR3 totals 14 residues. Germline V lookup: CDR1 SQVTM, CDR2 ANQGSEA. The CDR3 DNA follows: TGCAGCGTTCTCCAACAGGGACTGGTCGGAGAGCAGTACTTC. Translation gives CSVLQQGLVGEQYF.

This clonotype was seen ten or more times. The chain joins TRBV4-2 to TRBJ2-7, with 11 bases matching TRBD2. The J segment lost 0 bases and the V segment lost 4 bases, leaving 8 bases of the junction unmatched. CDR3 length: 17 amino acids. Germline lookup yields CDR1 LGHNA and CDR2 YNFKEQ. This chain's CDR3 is CASSLRATSGSSYEQYF. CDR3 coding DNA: TGTGCCAGCAGCCTCAGGGCTACTAGCGGGAGCTCCTACGAGCAGTACTTC.

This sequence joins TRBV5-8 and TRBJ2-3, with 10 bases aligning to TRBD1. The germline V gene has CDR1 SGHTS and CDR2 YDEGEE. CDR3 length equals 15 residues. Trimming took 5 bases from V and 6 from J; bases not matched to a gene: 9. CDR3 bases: TGTGCCAGCAGTTCCGGGACAGGGGAATTGGATACGCAGTATTTT. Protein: CASSSGTGELDTQYF.

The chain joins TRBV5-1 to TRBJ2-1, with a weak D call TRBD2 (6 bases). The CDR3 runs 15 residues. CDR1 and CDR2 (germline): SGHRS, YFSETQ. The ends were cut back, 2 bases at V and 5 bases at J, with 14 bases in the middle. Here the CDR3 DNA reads TGCGCCAGCAGCTTTGTAGGGACTCTAAACAATGAGCAGTTCTTC. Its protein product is CASSFVGTLNNEQFF.

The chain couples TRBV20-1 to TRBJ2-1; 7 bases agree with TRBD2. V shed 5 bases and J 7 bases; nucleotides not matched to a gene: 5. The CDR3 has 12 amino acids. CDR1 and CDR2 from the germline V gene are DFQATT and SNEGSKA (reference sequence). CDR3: CSAPGLMNEQFF. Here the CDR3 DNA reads TGCAGTGCTCCGGGACTAATGAATGAGCAGTTCTTC.

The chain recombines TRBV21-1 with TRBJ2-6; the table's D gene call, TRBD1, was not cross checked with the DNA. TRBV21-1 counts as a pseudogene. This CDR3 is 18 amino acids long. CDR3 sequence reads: CASNPAQGTVSGANVLTF. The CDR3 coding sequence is TGTGCCAGCAACCCGGCCCAGGGTACGGTCTCTGGGGCCAACGTCCTGACTTTC.

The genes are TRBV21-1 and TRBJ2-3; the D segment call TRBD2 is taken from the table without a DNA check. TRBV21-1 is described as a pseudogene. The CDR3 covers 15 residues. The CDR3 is CANFSGRADTDTQYF. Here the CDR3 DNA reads TGTGCCAACTTTAGCGGGAGGGCCGATACAGATACGCAGTATTTT.

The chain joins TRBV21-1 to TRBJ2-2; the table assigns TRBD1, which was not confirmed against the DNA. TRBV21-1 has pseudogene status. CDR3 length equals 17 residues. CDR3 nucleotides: TGTGCCAGCAGCACAGAGAAACGGGACCGGAACACCGGGGAGCTGTTTTTT. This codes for CASSTEKRDRNTGELFF.

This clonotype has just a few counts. The CDR3 DNA follows: TGCAGTGCTAGAGCAGGGCCATTGGGGGGGGGACAAGAGACCCAGTACTTC. This sequence encodes CSARAGPLGGGQETQYF. The rearrangement links TRBV20-1 to TRBJ2-5, with TRBD2 matching over 7 bases. V lost 1 base, J lost 2 bases, and 13 bases stayed unmatched. Germline V CDR1 and CDR2: DFQATT, SNEGSKA (reference sequence). This CDR3 spans 17 amino acids.

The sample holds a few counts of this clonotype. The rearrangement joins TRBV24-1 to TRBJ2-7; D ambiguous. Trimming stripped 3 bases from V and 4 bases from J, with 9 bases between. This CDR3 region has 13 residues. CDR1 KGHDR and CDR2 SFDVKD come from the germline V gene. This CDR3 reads CATSDPHKYEQYF. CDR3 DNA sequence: TGTGCCACCAGTGATCCACACAAGTACGAGCAGTACTTC.

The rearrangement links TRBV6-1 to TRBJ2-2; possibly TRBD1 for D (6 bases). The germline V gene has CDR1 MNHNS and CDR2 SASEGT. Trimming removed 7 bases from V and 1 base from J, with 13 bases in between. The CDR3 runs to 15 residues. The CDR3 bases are TGTGCCAGCAAACCGGACAGAGGGAACACCGGGGAGCTGTTTTTT. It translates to CASKPDRGNTGELFF.

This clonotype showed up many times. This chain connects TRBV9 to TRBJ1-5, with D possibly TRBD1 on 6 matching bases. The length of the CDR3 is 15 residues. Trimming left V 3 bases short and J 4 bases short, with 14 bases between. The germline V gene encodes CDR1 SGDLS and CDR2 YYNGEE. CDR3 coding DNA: TGTGCCAGCAGCGAACAGGGTAGCACGAATCAGCCCCAGCATTTT. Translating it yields CASSEQGSTNQPQHF. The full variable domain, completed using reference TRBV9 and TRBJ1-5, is DSGVTQTPKHLITATGQRVTLRCSPRSGDLSVYWYQQSLDQGLQFLIQYYNGEERAKGNILERFSAQQFPDLHSELNLSSLELGDSALYFCASSEQGSTNQPQHFGDGTRLSIL.